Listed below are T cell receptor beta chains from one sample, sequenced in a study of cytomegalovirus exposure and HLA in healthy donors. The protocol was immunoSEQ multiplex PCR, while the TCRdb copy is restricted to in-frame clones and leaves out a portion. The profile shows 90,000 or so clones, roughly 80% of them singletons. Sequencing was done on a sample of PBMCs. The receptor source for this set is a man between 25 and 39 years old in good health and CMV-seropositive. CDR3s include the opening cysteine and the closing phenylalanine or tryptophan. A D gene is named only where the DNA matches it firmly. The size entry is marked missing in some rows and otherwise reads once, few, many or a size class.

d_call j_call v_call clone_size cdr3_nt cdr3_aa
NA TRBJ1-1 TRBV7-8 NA TGTGCCAGCAGCTTATCTATGGGAGTAGGTCTTGCGGCTGAAGCTTTCTTT CASSLSMGVGLAAEAFF
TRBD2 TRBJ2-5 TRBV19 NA TGTGCCAGTAGTATCACTAGCGGGGGGATCCAAGAGACCCAGTACTTC CASSITSGGIQETQYF
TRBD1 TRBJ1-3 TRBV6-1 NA TGTGCCAGCAGTGCCGACAGGGTGGAGGGAAACACCATATATTTT CASSADRVEGNTIYF
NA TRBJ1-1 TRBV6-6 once TGTGCCAGCAGTTACTGGCAGGGTACGAGTGAAGCTTTCTTT CASSYWQGTSEAFF
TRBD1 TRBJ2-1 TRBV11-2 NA TGTGCCAGCAGCTTAGTCGCGGGACAGGGCCATGAGCAGTTCTTC CASSLVAGQGHEQFF
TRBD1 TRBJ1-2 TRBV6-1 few TGTGCCAGCAGTGAAGCGATGGACAGGGTCTTGGATGGCTACACCTTC CASSEAMDRVLDGYTF
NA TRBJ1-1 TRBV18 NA TGTGCCAGCTCAGTAGGAGGAACGAACACTGAAGCTTTCTTT CASSVGGTNTEAFF
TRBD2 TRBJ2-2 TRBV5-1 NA TGCGCCAGCAGCTTGGGACTAGCGGTGAACACCGGGGAGCTGTTTTTT CASSLGLAVNTGELFF
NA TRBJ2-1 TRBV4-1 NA TGCGCCAGCAGCCAAGATGGGTCACAGAGCTCCTACAATGAGCAGTTCTTC CASSQDGSQSSYNEQFF
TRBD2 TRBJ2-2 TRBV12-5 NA TGTGCTAGTGGTTTGACAACACCGGGACTAGCCCGCACCGGGGAGCTGTTTTTT CASGLTTPGLARTGELFF
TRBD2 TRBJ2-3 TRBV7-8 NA TGTGCCAGCAGCTTAGCCACCGGGACTAGCGGGGGGGGCACAGATACGCAGTATTTT CASSLATGTSGGGTDTQYF
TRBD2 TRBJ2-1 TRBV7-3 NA TGTGCCAGCAGCCGAGGGACTAGCGGGGGGAGGGGTGAGCAGTTCTTC CASSRGTSGGRGEQFF
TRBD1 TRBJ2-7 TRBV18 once TGTGCCAGCTCACCACCGATCGGGACAGCGAGCTCCTACGAGCAGTACTTC CASSPPIGTASSYEQYF
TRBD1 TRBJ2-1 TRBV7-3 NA TGTGCCAGCAGCATCGGACAGGGCGAGCAGTTCTTC CASSIGQGEQFF
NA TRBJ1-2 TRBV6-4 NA TGTGCCAGCAGTGACTCGGGGAGGGAGTCGAATGGCTACACCTTC CASSDSGRESNGYTF
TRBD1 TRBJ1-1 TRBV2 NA TGTGCCAGCACGGGTCAGGGGGTTTATACTGAAGCTTTCTTT CASTGQGVYTEAFF
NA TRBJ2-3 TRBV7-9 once TGTGCCAGCAGCTTATCCCGAACCGGGACTTGGGAGGATACGCAGTATTTT CASSLSRTGTWEDTQYF
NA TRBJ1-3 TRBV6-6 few TGTGCCAGCAGACTAAATATGGACAGAGGAAACACCATATATTTT CASRLNMDRGNTIYF
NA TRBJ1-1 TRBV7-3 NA TGTGCCAGCAGTTGGGACAAAAACACTGAAGCTTTCTTT CASSWDKNTEAFF
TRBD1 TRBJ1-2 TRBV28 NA TGTGCCAGCAGTTTACTCGGACAGGGGGTTGGCTACACCTTC CASSLLGQGVGYTF
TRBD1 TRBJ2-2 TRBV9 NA TGTGCCAGCAGCGTAGCTATAACAGGGGCCGGGGAGCTGTTTTTT CASSVAITGAGELFF
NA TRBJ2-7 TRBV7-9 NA TGTGCCAGCAGCGAAGGGGAACAGAGCTCCTACGAGCAGTACTTC CASSEGEQSSYEQYF
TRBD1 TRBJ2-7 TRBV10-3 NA TGTGCCATCAGTGACCCCGGGACAGGGGGTTCCTACGAGCAGTACTTC CAISDPGTGGSYEQYF
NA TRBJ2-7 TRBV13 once TGTGCCAGCACCCTCGGAGGCGCCTACGAGCAGTACTTC CASTLGGAYEQYF
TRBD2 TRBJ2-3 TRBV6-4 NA TGTGCCAGCAGTGACTCAGCCAGCGGGGGGGCAGATACGCAGTATTTT CASSDSASGGADTQYF
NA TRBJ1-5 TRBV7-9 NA TGTGCCAGCAGCTTAGTCGGGGTTGCGGGCGGAGGCAATCAGCCCCAGCATTTT CASSLVGVAGGGNQPQHF
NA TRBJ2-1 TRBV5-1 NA TGCGCCAGCAGCCTAGAATACAATGAGCAGTTCTTC CASSLEYNEQFF
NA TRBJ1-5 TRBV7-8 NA TGTGCCAGCAGTCAGTCCAATCAGCCCCAGCATTTT CASSQSNQPQHF
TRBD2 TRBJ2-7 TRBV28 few TGTGCCAGCAGATTTTCTAGCGGGGGGGCCCCCTACGAGCAGTACTTC CASRFSSGGAPYEQYF
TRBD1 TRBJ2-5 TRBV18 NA TGTGCCAGCTCACCTCGGACAGGGGGCTGGGAGACCCAGTACTTC CASSPRTGGWETQYF
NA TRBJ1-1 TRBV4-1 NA TGCGCCAGCAGCCAAGGTTACGTTGCCGAGGGCACTGAAGCTTTCTTT CASSQGYVAEGTEAFF
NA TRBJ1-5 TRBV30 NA TGTGCCTGGAGTGTCACAGACAATCAGCCCCAGCATTTT CAWSVTDNQPQHF
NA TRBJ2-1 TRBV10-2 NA TGCGCCAGCAGGGGCTCCGGGACAAGCAAAATCGATGAGCAGTTCTTC CASRGSGTSKIDEQFF
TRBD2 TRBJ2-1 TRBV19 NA TGTGCCAGTAGTATTTTAAGCGGGGGGCTCAATGAGCAGTTCTTC CASSILSGGLNEQFF
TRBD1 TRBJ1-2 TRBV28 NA TGTGCCAGCAGCCGAACAGGGGCACGGAGCTATGGCTACACCTTC CASSRTGARSYGYTF
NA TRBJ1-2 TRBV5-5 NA TGTGCCAGCAGTCCCTCTACAGGGCTTTGGGACTATGGCTACACCTTC CASSPSTGLWDYGYTF
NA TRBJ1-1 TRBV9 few TGTGCCAGCAGCGTAGGGGGGGTGAACACTGAAGCTTTCTTT CASSVGGVNTEAFF
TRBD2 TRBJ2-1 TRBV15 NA TGTGCCACCAGCAGAGATTTAGCGGGGGCGGACAATGAGCAGTTCTTC CATSRDLAGADNEQFF
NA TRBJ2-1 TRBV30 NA TGTGCCTGGAGTAGGGAGCTGCCAAACAATGAGCAGTTCTTC CAWSRELPNNEQFF
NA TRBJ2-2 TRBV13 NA TGTGCCAGCAGCTTAGGGGGGGCGATAACCGGGGAGCTGTTTTTT CASSLGGAITGELFF
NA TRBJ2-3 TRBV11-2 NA TGTGCCAGCAGCCTGGGGGGGGCGGGGAGCACAGATACGCAGTATTTT CASSLGGAGSTDTQYF
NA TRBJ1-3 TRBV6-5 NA TGTGCCAGCAGTTACTCCGGTTTGAGCTCTGGAAACACCATATATTTT CASSYSGLSSGNTIYF
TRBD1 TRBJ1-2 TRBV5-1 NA TGCGCCAGCAGCCAGGCGGGGACAGTGAACTATGGCTACACCTTC CASSQAGTVNYGYTF
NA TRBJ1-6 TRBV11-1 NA TGTGCCAGCAGCACCGGGACAATTGATAATTCACCCCTCCACTTT CASSTGTIDNSPLHF
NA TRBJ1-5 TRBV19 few TGTGCCAGTAACACAGGAAATCAGCCCCAGCATTTT CASNTGNQPQHF